This passage covers 17 T cell receptor beta chains from one sample sequenced in a study of cytomegalovirus exposure and HLA in healthy donors. The study ran its PCR with 60 Vbeta and 13 Jbeta primers. The data were produced by immunoSEQ multiplex PCR, yet TCRdb's version contains in-frame clones alone and is incomplete. Of roughly 80,000 clones in the sample, roughly two thirds were seen once. The sequencing sample was made of PBMCs. These TCRs come from a woman between 45 and 60 years old in good health and CMV-seropositive.

In DNA, the CDR3 is TGTGCCAGCAGCCAAGAAGTTTCTAGAACACGAGAGACCCAGTACTTC. Translation: CASSQEVSRTRETQYF. J is TRBJ2-5 and V is TRBV14; no reliable D call. V lost 0 bases, J lost 4 bases, and 15 bases lay in between. The CDR3 contains 16 residues. Germline assignment: CDR1 SGHDN and CDR2 FVKESK.

The rearrangement links TRBV5-4 to TRBJ2-5; 8 bases align to TRBD1. The end of the DNA aligns better with TRBJ2-7, so the J call may be wrong. Germline-derived CDR1 and CDR2 are SGHNT and YYREEE (reference sequence). The CDR3 extends over 16 amino acids. The DNA of the CDR3 is TGTGCCAGCAGTTTAGGGCGGGACAGGCCGCCCTACGAGCAGTACTTC. Amino acid sequence: CASSLGRDRPPYEQYF.

V is TRBV6-1 and J is TRBJ1-2; D perhaps matches TRBD1 (5 bases). The V end was cut by 4 bases, the J end by 4 bases, with 7 bases between. The CDR3 is 12 amino acids. Germline V gene lookup returns CDR1 MNHNS and CDR2 SASEGT. CDR3 coding DNA: TGTGCCAGCAGTGGACAGCTCTATGGCTACACCTTC. Its protein product is CASSGQLYGYTF.

The table lists this clone with a few counts. V is TRBV6-5 and J is TRBJ2-5; D may be TRBD2 (6 bases). From germline, CDR1 is MNHEY and CDR2 SVGAGI. Trimming removed 2 bases from V and 5 bases from J, with 12 bases in between. The CDR3 extends over 14 amino acids. This CDR3 reads CASSYGAGRETQYF. As DNA, the CDR3 is TGTGCCAGCAGTTACGGGGCGGGGAGGGAGACCCAGTACTTC.

The J gene is TRBJ2-7, the V gene TRBV6-1, with D unclear. This CDR3 comprises 13 residues. From germline, CDR1 is MNHNS and CDR2 SASEGT. V was trimmed by 3 bases and J by 2 bases, leaving 8 bases between them. CDR3 sequence (DNA): TGTGCCAGCAGTGATGGGCAGACCTACGAGCAGTACGTC. This gives the protein CASSDGQTYEQYV.

This clone was found once. The rearrangement joins TRBV7-6 to TRBJ1-4; 9 positions agree with TRBD1. CDR1 and CDR2 from the germline V gene are SGHVS and FNYEAQ. This CDR3 spans 16 amino acids. J lost 4 bases, V lost 5 bases, and 8 bases had no gene match. DNA of the CDR3: TGTGCCAGCAGCCAACGACAGGGGGTGAATAATGAAAAACTGTTTTTT. It codes for CASSQRQGVNNEKLFF.

V and J are TRBV5-6 and TRBJ2-3; 11 bases align to TRBD2. The germline gives CDR1 SGHDT, CDR2 YYEEEE. The J segment lost 4 bases and the V segment lost 0 bases, leaving 7 bases of the junction unmatched. This CDR3 spans 17 amino acids. DNA for the CDR3: TGTGCCAGCAGCTTGGGGGTAGCGGGGGGGACCCCAGATACGCAGTATTTT. Its translation is CASSLGVAGGTPDTQYF. The full variable domain, rest sourced from reference TRBV5-6 and TRBJ2-3, is DAGVTQSPTHLIKTRGQQVTLRCSPKSGHDTVSWYQQALGQGPQFIFQYYEEEERQRGNFPDRFSGHQFPNYSSELNVNALLLGDSALYLCASSLGVAGGTPDTQYFGPGTRLTVL.

A few counts support this clone. The rearrangement joins TRBV5-1 to TRBJ1-1; TRBD1 agrees at 8 bases. CDR1 is SGHRS, CDR2 YFSETQ, per germline. The CDR3 loop spans 14 amino acids. J was trimmed by 1 base and V by 5 bases; bases with no gene match: 4. The CDR3 reads CASRLDRGNTEAFF. In DNA form, the CDR3 reads TGCGCCAGCAGGCTAGACAGGGGGAACACTGAAGCTTTCTTT.

The chain couples TRBV14 to TRBJ1-1; 9 positions match TRBD1. CDR3 length equals 15 residues. CDR1 SGHDN and CDR2 FVKESK come from the germline V gene. V was clipped by 3 bases and J by 5 bases; unmatched bases: 7. CDR3 sequence: CASSQTGTGRTEAFF. In DNA, the CDR3 is TGTGCCAGCAGCCAGACCGGGACAGGGAGGACTGAAGCTTTCTTT.

This chain joins TRBV6-5 and TRBJ2-7, with 11 positions matching TRBD1. The CDR3 has 15 residues. V lost 2 bases to trimming and J lost 6 bases; unmatched junction nucleotides: 6. Germline CDR1 is MNHEY and CDR2 is SVGAGI. CDR3 sequence reads: CASSYNPDRGPEQYF. CDR3 DNA: TGTGCCAGCAGTTACAACCCGGACAGGGGGCCCGAGCAGTACTTC.

The chain has TRBV6-6 and TRBJ2-6; D uncertain. CDR1 and CDR2 from the germline V gene are MNHNY and SVGAGI (reference sequence). Trimming removed 2 bases at V and 1 base at J, with 6 bases between. This CDR3 spans 15 amino acids. As DNA, the CDR3 is TGTGCCAGCAGTTACGGCAGGTCTGGGGCCAACGTCCTGACTTTC. It is translated as CASSYGRSGANVLTF.

This chain uses TRBV5-1 with TRBJ2-7; 10 bases match TRBD2. The CDR3 loop spans 15 amino acids. The V gene's germline CDR1 is SGHRS and CDR2 YFSETQ. Trimming took 1 base from V and 2 from J; bases not matched to a gene: 3. CDR3 sequence (DNA): TGCGCCAGCAGCTTGCAAAGCGGGGGGGCCTACGAGCAGTACTTC. Translation gives CASSLQSGGAYEQYF.

A few counts support this clone. The J gene is TRBJ2-2, the V gene TRBV5-4; TRBD1 matches at 9 bases. The CDR3 covers 16 residues. J was trimmed by 7 bases and V by 4 bases; bases with no gene match: 11. From germline, CDR1 is SGHNT and CDR2 YYREEE (reference sequence). CDR3 DNA sequence: TGTGCCAGCAGCCAGGCTGTGGACAGGGGCGGCGGGGAGCTGTTTTTT. Amino acids: CASSQAVDRGGGELFF.

The chain links TRBV5-4 to TRBJ2-4; D possibly corresponds to TRBD1 (7 bases). Trimming pared 2 bases from V and 7 bases from J, leaving 16 bases between. This CDR3 is built from 15 residues. Germline CDR1 is SGHNT and CDR2 is YYREEE (reference sequence). CDR3 region: CASSLTGDSINIQYF. The DNA for the CDR3 is TGTGCCAGCAGCTTAACGGGGGACAGCATTAACATTCAGTACTTC.

This clone has more than one count but fewer than ten. This chain connects TRBV9 to TRBJ2-2; the match to TRBD1 covers 7 bases. V was pared by 4 bases and J by 1 base, with 10 bases of the junction left unmatched. The CDR3 length is 17 residues. Germline loops: CDR1 SGDLS, CDR2 YYNGEE. The CDR3 DNA is TGTGCCAGCAGCCCACGGGGACAGCCGAAGAACACCGGGGAGCTGTTTTTT. It codes for CASSPRGQPKNTGELFF.

This clone was seen more than once but under ten times. The sample has other DNA sequences that encode this CDR3 too. This chain joins TRBV10-3 and TRBJ1-1, with 8 nucleotides matching TRBD1. The length of the CDR3 is 13 residues. Trimming removed 6 bases from V and 1 base from J; junction bases left unmatched: 1. From germline, CDR1 is ENHRY and CDR2 SYGVKD. CDR3 sequence: CAISGTGNTEAFF. The CDR3 DNA reads as TGTGCCATCAGCGGGACAGGGAACACTGAAGCTTTCTTT.

The genes are TRBV19 and TRBJ1-2; perhaps TRBD1 as D (5 bases). The germline gives CDR1 LNHDA, CDR2 SQIVND (reference sequence). The CDR3 is made up of 16 amino acids. The V and J ends lost 7 bases and 2 bases respectively, with 20 bases between them. The CDR3 reads CASTNIPGPPNYGYTF. The CDR3 region has the DNA TGTGCCAGTACTAACATTCCAGGGCCCCCCAACTATGGCTACACCTTC.